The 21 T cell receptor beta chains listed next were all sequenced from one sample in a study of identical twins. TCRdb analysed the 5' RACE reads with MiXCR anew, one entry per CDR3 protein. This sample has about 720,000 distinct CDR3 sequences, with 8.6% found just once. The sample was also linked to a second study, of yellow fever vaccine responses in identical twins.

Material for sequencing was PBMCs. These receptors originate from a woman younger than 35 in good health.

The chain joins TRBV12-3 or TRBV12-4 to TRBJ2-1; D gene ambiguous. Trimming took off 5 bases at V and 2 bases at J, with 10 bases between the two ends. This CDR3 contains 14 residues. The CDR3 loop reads CASSPTRPYNEQFF. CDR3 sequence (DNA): TGTGCCAGCAGTCCCACGAGGCCCTACAATGAGCAGTTCTTC.

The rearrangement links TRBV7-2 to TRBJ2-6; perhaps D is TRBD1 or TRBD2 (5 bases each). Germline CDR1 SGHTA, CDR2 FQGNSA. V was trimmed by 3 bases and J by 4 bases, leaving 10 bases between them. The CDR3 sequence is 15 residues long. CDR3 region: CASSFRGTGANVLTF. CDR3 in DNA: TGTGCCAGCAGCTTTAGAGGGACCGGGGCCAACGTCCTGACTTTC.

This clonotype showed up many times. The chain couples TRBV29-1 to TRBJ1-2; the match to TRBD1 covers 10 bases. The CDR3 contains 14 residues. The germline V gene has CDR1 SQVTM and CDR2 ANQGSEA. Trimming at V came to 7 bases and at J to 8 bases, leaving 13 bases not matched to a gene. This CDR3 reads CSARRQGASWGYTF. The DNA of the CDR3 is TGCAGCGCAAGAAGACAGGGGGCGAGTTGGGGCTACACCTTC.

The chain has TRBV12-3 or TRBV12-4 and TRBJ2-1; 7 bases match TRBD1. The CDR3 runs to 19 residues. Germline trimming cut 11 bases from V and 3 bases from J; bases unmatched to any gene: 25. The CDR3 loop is CALSPARVGGLDNYNEQFF. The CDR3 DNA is TGTGCCCTCAGTCCCGCCCGGGTAGGGGGCCTAGATAACTACAATGAGCAGTTCTTC.

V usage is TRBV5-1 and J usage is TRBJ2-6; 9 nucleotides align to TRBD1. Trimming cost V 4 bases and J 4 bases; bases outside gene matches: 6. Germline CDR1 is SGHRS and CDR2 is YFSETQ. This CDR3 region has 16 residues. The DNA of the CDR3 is TGCGCCAGCAGCCTACAGGGGGCGTCCGGGGCCAACGTCCTGACTTTC. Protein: CASSLQGASGANVLTF. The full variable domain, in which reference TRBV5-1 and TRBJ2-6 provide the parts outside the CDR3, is KAGVTQTPRYLIKTRGQQVTLSCSPISGHRSVSWYQQTPGQGLQFLFEYFSETQRNKGNFPGRFSGRQFSNSRSEMNVSTLELGDSALYLCASSLQGASGANVLTFGAGSRLTVL.

The CDR3 region has the DNA TGTGCCAGCAGCCCGGAAGTGAACACTGAAGCTTTCTTT. This encodes CASSPEVNTEAFF. The chain links TRBV7-9 to TRBJ1-1; unclear D gene. This CDR3 has 13 residues. Germline lookup yields CDR1 SEHNR and CDR2 FQNEAQ (reference sequence). V gave up 5 bases and J gave up 0 bases, with 7 bases separating them.

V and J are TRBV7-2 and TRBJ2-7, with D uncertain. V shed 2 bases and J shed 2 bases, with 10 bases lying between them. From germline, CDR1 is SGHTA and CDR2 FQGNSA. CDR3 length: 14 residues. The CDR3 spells CASSLTSTAYEQYF. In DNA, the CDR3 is TGTGCCAGCAGCTTAACAAGTACAGCCTACGAGCAGTACTTC.

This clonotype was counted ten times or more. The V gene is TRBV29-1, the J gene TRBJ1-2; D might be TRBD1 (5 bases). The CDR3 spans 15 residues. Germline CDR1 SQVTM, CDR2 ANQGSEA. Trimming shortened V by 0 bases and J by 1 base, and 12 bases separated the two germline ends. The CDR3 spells CSVEDRDGLNYGYTF. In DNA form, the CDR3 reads TGCAGCGTTGAAGATCGGGACGGCCTTAACTATGGCTACACCTTC.

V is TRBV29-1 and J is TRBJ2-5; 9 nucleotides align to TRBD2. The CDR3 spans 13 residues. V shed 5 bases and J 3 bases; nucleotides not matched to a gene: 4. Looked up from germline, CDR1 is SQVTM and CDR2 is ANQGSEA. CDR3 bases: TGCAGCGTTAATCTAGCGGGAAAAGAGACCCAGTACTTC. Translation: CSVNLAGKETQYF.

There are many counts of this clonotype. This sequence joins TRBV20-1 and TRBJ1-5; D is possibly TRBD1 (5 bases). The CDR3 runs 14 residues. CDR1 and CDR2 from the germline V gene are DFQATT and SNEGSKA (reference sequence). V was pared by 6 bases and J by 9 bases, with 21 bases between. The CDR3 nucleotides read TGCAGTGCGAACCGACAGTCGGTCCTCGGGCCCCAGCATTTT. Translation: CSANRQSVLGPQHF.

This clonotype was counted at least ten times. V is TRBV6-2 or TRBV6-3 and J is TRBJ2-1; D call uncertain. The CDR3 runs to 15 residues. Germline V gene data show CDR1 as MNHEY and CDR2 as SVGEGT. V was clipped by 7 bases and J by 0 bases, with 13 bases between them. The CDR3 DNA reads TGTGCCAGCACCCCGAACTTAGTCTCCTACAATGAGCAGTTCTTC. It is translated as CASTPNLVSYNEQFF.

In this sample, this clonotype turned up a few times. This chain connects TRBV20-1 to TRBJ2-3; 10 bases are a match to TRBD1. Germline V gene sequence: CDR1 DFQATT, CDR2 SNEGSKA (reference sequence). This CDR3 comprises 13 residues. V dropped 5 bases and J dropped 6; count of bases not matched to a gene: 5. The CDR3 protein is CSAGSGQGDTQYF. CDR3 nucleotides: TGCAGTGCTGGATCGGGACAGGGGGATACGCAGTATTTT.

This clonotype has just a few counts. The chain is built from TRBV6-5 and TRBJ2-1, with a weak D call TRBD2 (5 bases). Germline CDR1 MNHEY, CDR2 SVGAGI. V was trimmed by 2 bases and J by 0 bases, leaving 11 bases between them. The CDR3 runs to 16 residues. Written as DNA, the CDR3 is TGTGCCAGCAGTTACGTCCTAGCAAACTCCTACAATGAGCAGTTCTTC. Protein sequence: CASSYVLANSYNEQFF.

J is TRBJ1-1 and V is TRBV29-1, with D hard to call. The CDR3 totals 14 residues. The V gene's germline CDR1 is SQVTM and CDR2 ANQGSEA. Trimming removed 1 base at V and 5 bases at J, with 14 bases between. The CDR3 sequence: CSVEVTPGGTEAFF. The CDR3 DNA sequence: TGCAGCGTTGAAGTAACCCCGGGAGGAACTGAAGCTTTCTTT.

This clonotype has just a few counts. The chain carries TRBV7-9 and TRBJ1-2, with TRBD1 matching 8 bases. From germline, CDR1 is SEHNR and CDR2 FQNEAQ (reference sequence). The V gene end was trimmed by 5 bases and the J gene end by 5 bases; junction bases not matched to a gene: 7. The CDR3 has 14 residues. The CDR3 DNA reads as TGTGCCAGCAGCCGAGGGACAGGTCCTTATGGCTACACCTTC. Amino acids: CASSRGTGPYGYTF.

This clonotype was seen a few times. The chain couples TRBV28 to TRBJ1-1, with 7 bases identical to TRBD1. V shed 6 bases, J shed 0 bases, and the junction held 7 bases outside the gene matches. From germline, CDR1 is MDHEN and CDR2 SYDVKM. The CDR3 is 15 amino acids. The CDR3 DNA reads TGTGCCAGCAGCGGGGAGGGGGCGGTGAACACTGAAGCTTTCTTT. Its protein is CASSGEGAVNTEAFF.

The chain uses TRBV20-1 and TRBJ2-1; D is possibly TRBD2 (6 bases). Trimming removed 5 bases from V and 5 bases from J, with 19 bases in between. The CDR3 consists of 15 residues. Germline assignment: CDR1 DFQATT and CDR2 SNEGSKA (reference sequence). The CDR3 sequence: CSAPRESGRNNEQFF. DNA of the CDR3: TGCAGTGCTCCTCGAGAGAGCGGGCGTAACAATGAGCAGTTCTTC.

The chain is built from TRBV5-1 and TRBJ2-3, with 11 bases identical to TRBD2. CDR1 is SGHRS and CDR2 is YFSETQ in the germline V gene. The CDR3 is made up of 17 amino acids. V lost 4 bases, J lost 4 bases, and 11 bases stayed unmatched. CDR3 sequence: CASSPSLAGGPPDTQYF. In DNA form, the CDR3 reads TGCGCCAGCAGCCCGAGTCTAGCGGGGGGTCCCCCAGATACGCAGTATTTT.

This CDR3 reads CATSRGGLAGSRGETQYF. The CDR3 nucleotides read TGTGCCACCAGCAGAGGTGGCCTAGCGGGGTCACGGGGAGAGACCCAGTACTTC. This chain connects TRBV15 to TRBJ2-5, with TRBD2 identical over 9 bases. Germline V gene sequence: CDR1 LNHNV, CDR2 YYDKDF (reference sequence). CDR3 length: 18 amino acids. Losses at the gene ends were 1 base for V and 4 bases for J; bases not matched to a gene: 13.

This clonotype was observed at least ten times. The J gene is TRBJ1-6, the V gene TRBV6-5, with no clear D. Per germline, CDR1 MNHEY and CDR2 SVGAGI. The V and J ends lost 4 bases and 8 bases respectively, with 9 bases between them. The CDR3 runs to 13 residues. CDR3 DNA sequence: TGTGCCAGCAGTTCAAAATGGGATTCACCCCTCCACTTT. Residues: CASSSKWDSPLHF.

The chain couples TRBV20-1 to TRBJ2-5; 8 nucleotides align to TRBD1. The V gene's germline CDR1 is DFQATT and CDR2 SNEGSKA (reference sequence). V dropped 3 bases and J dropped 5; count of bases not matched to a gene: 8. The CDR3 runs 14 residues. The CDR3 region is CSARVTGARETQYF. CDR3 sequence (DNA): TGCAGTGCTAGGGTGACAGGGGCTCGGGAGACCCAGTACTTC.